The clone carrying this T cell receptor (beta chain) was counted a few times. Its antigen remains unidentified. This sample is part of a study of vaccination and CD4 T cells after COVID-19. Study context: Six males and four females, two Hispanic, made up the convalescents. Overlapping spike peptides of SARS-CoV-2, HCoV-NL63, HCoV-OC43 and HCoV-229E were used, and cells were stimulated with them.

Whole-study results and caveats: Median numbers of SARS-CoV-2-reactive clonotypes increased from roughly 22 to 38 (not a significant change).

Sequencing of cultured CD4+ T cell DNA used the Oncomine TCR Beta short-read assay. TCRdb fed the PCR reads into MiXCR, producing one record per CDR3 protein. The repertoire has tens of thousands of distinct CDR3 sequences, 28% of them found once; the top ten carry roughly 7.2%. Time point described: late sampling 161 to 241 days after vaccination in a few convalescent patients. Treatment given: roughly 11-day PBMC culture with coronavirus spike peptide pools or control peptides (ViraFEST assay). Wells contained two million PBMCs each, and these were cultured with about 9.2 IU/ml IL-2 and roughly 9.6 ug/ml peptide pools. This CDR3 has 15 amino acids. Per the germline V gene, CDR1 is SGHVS and CDR2 is FQNEAQ. Deletions cut 1 base from V and 9 bases from J, with 16 bases between.

V gene TRBV7-8 combines with J gene TRBJ2-1, with D possibly matching TRBD2 (8 bases). The TCR was taken from a human donor who had recovered from COVID-19. The sample was CD4+ T cells from blood, cultured in vitro, taken about 7 months after SARS-CoV-2 vaccination. CDR3 region: CASSLGTSRQGEQFF. DNA of the CDR3: TGTGCCAGCAGCTTAGGGACTAGCAGACAGGGTGAGCAGTTCTTC. Full variable domain (remainder filled in from reference TRBV7-8 and TRBJ2-1): GAGVSQSPRYKVAKRGQDVALRCDPISGHVSLFWYQQALGQGPEFLTYFQNEAQLDKSGLPSDRFFAERPEGSVSTLKIQRTQQEDSAVYLCASSLGTSRQGEQFFGPGTRLTVL.